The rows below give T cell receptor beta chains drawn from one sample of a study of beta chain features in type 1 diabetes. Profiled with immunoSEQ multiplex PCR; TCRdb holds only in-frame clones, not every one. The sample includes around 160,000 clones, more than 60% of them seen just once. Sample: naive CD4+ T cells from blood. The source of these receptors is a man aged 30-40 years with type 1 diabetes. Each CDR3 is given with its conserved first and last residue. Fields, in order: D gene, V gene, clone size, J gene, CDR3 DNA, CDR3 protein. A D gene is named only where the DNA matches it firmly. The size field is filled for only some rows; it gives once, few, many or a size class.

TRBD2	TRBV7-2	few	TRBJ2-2	TGTGCCAGCAGCTTAAGGGCTAGCGGATCGGCCGGGGAGCTGTTTTTT	CASSLRASGSAGELFF
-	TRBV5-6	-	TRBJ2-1	TGTGCCAGCAGCTTGGCGCAGGTCAGGCATGAGCAGTTCTTC	CASSLAQVRHEQFF
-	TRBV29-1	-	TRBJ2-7	TGCAGCGTTGGGTCCGCCTACGAGCAGTACTTC	CSVGSAYEQYF
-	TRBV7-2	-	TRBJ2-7	TGTGCCAGCAGCCACCGCCGAGGGACCTACGAGCAGTACTTC	CASSHRRGTYEQYF
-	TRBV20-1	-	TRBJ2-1	TGCAGTGCTGGGAAGCTCGCGGAGCAGTTCTTC	CSAGKLAEQFF
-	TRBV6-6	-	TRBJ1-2	TGTGCCAGCAGTTACTGGGCAGGGGAACATGGCTACACCTTC	CASSYWAGEHGYTF
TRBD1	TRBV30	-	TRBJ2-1	TGTGCCTGGAACGGACAGGGAATGAAGGGTGAGCAGTTCTTC	CAWNGQGMKGEQFF
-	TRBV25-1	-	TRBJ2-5	TGTGCCAGCAGTGAATTTAAAAGCAACAGAGAGACCCAGTACTTC	CASSEFKSNRETQYF
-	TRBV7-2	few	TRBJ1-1	TGTGCCAGCACCAAGCGGGGTCTCCGAGGGAACACTGAAGCTTTCTTT	CASTKRGLRGNTEAFF
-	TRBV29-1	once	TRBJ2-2	TGCAGCGGCAAGAGGGAGAGGGACACCGGGGAGCTGTTTTTT	CSGKRERDTGELFF
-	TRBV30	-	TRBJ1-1	TGTGCCTCAATAGTGGGAACGAACACTGAAGCTTTCTTT	CASIVGTNTEAFF
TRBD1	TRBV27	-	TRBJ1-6	TGTGCCAGCAGTTTGGACAGGGGCTATAATTCACCCCTCCACTTT	CASSLDRGYNSPLHF
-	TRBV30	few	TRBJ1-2	TGTGCCTGGAGATTGGACAGTGTAGGAAGCTATGGCTACACCTTC	CAWRLDSVGSYGYTF
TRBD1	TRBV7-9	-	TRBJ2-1	TGTGCCTTTAGGGACAGGAGTCACAATGAGCAGTTCTTC	CAFRDRSHNEQFF
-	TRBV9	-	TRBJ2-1	TGTGCCAGCAGCGTAGACGGGGGAAAGTACAATGAGCAGTTCTTC	CASSVDGGKYNEQFF
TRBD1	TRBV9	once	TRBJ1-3	TGTGCCAGCAGCGAGGGGGACAGCGCTGGAAACACCATATATTTT	CASSEGDSAGNTIYF